The 14 T cell receptor beta chains in this list originate from one sample, sequenced in a study of shared clonotypes between healthy human individuals. CD45RO negativity and positive selection for CCR7 defined naive CD8 cells, a population that excluded terminally differentiated effector memory CD45RA+ cells. Measured with immunoSEQ multiplex PCR; TCRdb has only the in-frame clones, and not every one. The sample shows about 600,000 clones, roughly 95% of them seen only once. Sequencing input: naive CD8+ T cells sorted from blood. The receptors stem from a young woman in good health.

The chain couples TRBV18 to TRBJ2-1; TRBD2 agrees at 9 bases. V shed 3 bases and J 5 bases; nucleotides not matched to a gene: 11. There are 17 residues in the CDR3. In germline, CDR1 is KGHSH, CDR2 LQKENI. CDR3 bases: TGTGCCAGCTCACCCCAGGGTAGCGGGAGTCTACACAATGAGCAGTTCTTC. Its translation is CASSPQGSGSLHNEQFF.

This chain links TRBV27 with TRBJ2-1, with D perhaps TRBD1 (6 bases). Germline assignment: CDR1 MNHEY and CDR2 SMNVEV (reference sequence). The CDR3 totals 14 residues. The V end was cut by 7 bases, the J end by 1 base, with 11 bases between. CDR3 residues: CASNTRGSYNEQFF. CDR3 DNA sequence: TGTGCCAGCAACACTAGGGGGTCCTACAATGAGCAGTTCTTC.

This chain connects TRBV5-1 to TRBJ1-2; D ambiguous. The V and J ends lost 3 bases and 8 bases respectively, with 11 bases between them. Germline assignment: CDR1 SGHRS and CDR2 YFSETQ. The CDR3 is 12 amino acids. CDR3 DNA sequence: TGCGCCAGCAGCTCCGAACGGGGAGGCTACACCTTC. This sequence encodes CASSSERGGYTF.

The V gene is TRBV10-2, the J gene TRBJ2-7, with TRBD1 as a possible D gene (5 bases). V lost 11 bases and J lost 2, with 16 bases in between. This CDR3 comprises 13 residues. Germline CDR1 is WSHSY and CDR2 is SAAADI. CDR3 DNA: TGCGCCTGCCGGAAGACAGATACCTACGAGCAGTACTTC. It translates to CACRKTDTYEQYF.

This chain uses TRBV6-6 with TRBJ1-4; 9 positions match TRBD1. Losses at the gene ends were 1 base for V and 5 bases for J; bases not matched to a gene: 2. Germline lookup yields CDR1 MNHNY and CDR2 SVGAGI (reference sequence). The CDR3 sequence is 15 residues long. The DNA for the CDR3 is TGTGCCAGCAGTTACTTGGGGACAGGGAATGAAAAACTGTTTTTT. Its protein product is CASSYLGTGNEKLFF.

This clone was observed a single time. This chain's CDR3 is CASSLTLAGVGYEQYF. CDR3 sequence (DNA): TGTGCCAGCAGTTTAACCCTAGCGGGAGTGGGGTACGAGCAGTACTTC. V usage is TRBV28 and J usage is TRBJ2-7, with 10 bases identical to TRBD2. CDR1 MDHEN and CDR2 SYDVKM come from the germline V gene. The CDR3 is made up of 16 amino acids. V lost 2 bases to trimming and J lost 4 bases; unmatched junction nucleotides: 8.

The genes are TRBV28 and TRBJ2-7, with a weak D call TRBD2 (7 bases). Trimming removed 6 bases at V and 6 bases at J, with 18 bases between. Germline lookup yields CDR1 MDHEN and CDR2 SYDVKM. There are 14 residues in the CDR3. CDR3 region: CASSPGGLRPEQYF. CDR3 in DNA: TGTGCCAGCAGCCCCGGGGGGCTGCGTCCCGAGCAGTACTTC.

This chain's CDR3 is CSVDRTGVTGELFF. The CDR3 DNA follows: TGCAGCGTTGATCGGACAGGGGTCACCGGGGAGCTGTTTTTT. The chain is built from TRBV29-1 and TRBJ2-2; 9 bases fit TRBD1. The CDR3 runs to 14 residues. V shed 3 bases, J shed 4 bases, and the junction held 3 bases outside the gene matches. CDR1 and CDR2 from the germline V gene are SQVTM and ANQGSEA.

This clone has just a few counts. The CDR3 loop is CATSTEDSLEAFF. In DNA, the CDR3 is TGTGCCACCAGCACAGAGGACAGCCTTGAAGCTTTCTTT. The genes are TRBV15 and TRBJ1-1, with D possibly matching TRBD1 (6 bases). The CDR3 runs 13 residues. The germline CDR1 and CDR2 sequences are LNHNV and YYDKDF (reference sequence). V was trimmed by 4 bases and J by 7 bases, leaving 13 bases between them.

The chain carries TRBV25-1 and TRBJ2-7; maybe TRBD1 (6 bases). V dropped 4 bases and J dropped 4 bases, with 17 bases sitting between them. Germline V gene sequence: CDR1 MGHDK, CDR2 SYGVNS. The CDR3 loop spans 15 amino acids. In DNA form, the CDR3 reads TGTGCCAGCAGTGCGAGACCGGGACAAGAATACGAGCAGTACTTC. Its protein is CASSARPGQEYEQYF.

This clone was picked up one time. The chain employs TRBV4-1 and TRBJ2-7; D is ambiguous. Trimming stripped 4 bases from V and 2 bases from J, with 9 bases between. Germline loops: CDR1 MGHRA, CDR2 YSYEKL. This CDR3 region has 13 residues. CDR3 nucleotides: TGCGCCAGCAGCCCTGGACCAGCCTACGAGCAGTACTTC. Residues: CASSPGPAYEQYF.

V and J are TRBV7-6 and TRBJ2-2; D ambiguous. Germline CDR1 reads SGHVS; CDR2 reads FNYEAQ. V lost 4 bases, J lost 7 bases, and 13 bases lay in between. The CDR3 spans 14 residues. CDR3 residues: CASSSTYQSGELFF. CDR3 in DNA: TGTGCCAGCAGCTCAACATACCAGAGCGGGGAGCTGTTTTTT.

The chain combines TRBV7-2 with TRBJ2-5; tentatively, D is TRBD1 or TRBD2 (5 bases each). The CDR3 runs 15 residues. Trimming took off 4 bases at V and 4 bases at J, with 16 bases between the two ends. CDR1 and CDR2 from the germline V gene are SGHTA and FQGNSA. In nucleotides, the CDR3 is TGTGCCAGCAGCTCAAGATGGGGGTCTTTAGAGACCCAGTACTTC. Protein: CASSSRWGSLETQYF.

V and J are TRBV19 and TRBJ1-4; D is possibly TRBD1 (6 bases). V lost 4 bases and J 0 bases, leaving 15 bases between the germline ends. Germline V gives CDR1 LNHDA, CDR2 SQIVND (reference sequence). CDR3 size: 17 residues. The CDR3 nucleotides read TGTGCCAGTAGTACTCATCCTACAGGGTCAACTAATGAAAAACTGTTTTTT. Its protein is CASSTHPTGSTNEKLFF.